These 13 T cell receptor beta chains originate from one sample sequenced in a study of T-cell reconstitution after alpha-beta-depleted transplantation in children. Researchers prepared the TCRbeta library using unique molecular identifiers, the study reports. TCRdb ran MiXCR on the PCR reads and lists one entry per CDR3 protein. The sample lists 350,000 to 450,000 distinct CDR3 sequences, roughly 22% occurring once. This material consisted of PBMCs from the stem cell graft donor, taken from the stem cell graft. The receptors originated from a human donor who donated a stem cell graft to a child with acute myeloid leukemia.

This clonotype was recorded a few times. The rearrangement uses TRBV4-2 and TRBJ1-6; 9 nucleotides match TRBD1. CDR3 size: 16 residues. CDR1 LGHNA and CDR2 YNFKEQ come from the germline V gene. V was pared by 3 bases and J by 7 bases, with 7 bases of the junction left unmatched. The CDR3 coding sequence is TGTGCCAGCAGCCAGTCCGGGACAGGGAGGAATTCACCCCTCCACTTT. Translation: CASSQSGTGRNSPLHF.

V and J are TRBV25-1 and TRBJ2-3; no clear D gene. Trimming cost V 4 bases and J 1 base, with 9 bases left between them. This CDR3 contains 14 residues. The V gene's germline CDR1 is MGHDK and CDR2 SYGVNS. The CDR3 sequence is CASSVDLRTDTQYF. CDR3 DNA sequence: TGTGCCAGCAGTGTCGATCTTCGCACAGATACGCAGTATTTT.

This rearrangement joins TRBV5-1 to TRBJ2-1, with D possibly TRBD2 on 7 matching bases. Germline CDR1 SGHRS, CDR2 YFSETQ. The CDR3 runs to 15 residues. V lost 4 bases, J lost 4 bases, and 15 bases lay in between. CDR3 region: CASSLGGVLYNEQFF. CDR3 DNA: TGCGCCAGCAGCCTAGGGGGGGTCCTATACAATGAGCAGTTCTTC.

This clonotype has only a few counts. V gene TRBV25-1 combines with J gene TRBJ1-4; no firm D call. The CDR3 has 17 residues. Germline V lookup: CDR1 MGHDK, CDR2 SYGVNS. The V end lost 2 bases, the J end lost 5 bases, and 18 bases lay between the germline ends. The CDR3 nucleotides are TGTGCCAGCAGTGAACTCAAAGTATCGTACGAAAATGAAAAACTGTTTTTT. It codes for CASSELKVSYENEKLFF.

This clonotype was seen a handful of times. CDR3 in amino acids: CASSTGLQYEQYF. CDR3 nucleotide sequence: TGTGCCAGTAGTACGGGACTCCAGTACGAGCAGTACTTC. This chain connects TRBV19 to TRBJ2-7; tentatively, D is TRBD2 (6 bases). The CDR3 is 13 amino acids. The germline V and J ends were trimmed by 4 bases and 4 bases, with 11 bases remaining between them. Germline assignment: CDR1 LNHDA and CDR2 SQIVND (reference sequence).

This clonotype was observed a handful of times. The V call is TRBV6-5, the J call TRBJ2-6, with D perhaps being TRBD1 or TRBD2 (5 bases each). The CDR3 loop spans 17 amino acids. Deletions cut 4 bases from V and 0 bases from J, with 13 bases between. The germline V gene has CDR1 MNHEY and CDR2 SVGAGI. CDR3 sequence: CASSWDQEGSGANVLTF. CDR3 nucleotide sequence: TGTGCCAGCAGTTGGGACCAGGAAGGCTCTGGGGCCAACGTCCTGACTTTC.

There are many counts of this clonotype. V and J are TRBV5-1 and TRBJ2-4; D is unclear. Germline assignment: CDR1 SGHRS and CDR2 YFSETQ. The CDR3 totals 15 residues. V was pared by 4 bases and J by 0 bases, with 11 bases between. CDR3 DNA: TGCGCCAGCAGCCCTGATATACTAGCCAAAAACATTCAGTACTTC. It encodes CASSPDILAKNIQYF.

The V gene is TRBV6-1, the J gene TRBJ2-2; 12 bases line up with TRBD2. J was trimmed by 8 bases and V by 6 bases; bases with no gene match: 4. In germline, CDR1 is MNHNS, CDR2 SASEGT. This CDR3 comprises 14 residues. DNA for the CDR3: TGTGCCAGCAGACTAGCGGGAGGATCTGGGGAGCTGTTTTTT. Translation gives CASRLAGGSGELFF.

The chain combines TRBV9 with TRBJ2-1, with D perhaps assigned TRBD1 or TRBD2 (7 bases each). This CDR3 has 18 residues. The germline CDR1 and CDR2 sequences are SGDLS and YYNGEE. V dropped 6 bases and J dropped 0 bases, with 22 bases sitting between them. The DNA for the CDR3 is TGTGCCAGCAACCTTGAGGGGGCGGGGGCAAGCTCCTACAATGAGCAGTTCTTC. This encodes CASNLEGAGASSYNEQFF.

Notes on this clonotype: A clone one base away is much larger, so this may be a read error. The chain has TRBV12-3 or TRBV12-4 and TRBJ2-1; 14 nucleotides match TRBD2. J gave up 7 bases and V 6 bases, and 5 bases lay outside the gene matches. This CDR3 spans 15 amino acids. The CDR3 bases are TGTGCCAGCAGCTCCGGGACTAGCGGGAGTAATGAGCAGTTCTTC. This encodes CASSSGTSGSNEQFF.

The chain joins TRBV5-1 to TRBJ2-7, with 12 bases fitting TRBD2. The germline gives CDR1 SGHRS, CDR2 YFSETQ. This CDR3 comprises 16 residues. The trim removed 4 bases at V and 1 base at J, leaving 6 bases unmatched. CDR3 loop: CASSASTSGGSYEQYF. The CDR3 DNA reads TGCGCCAGCAGCGCCTCGACTAGCGGGGGTTCCTACGAGCAGTACTTC.

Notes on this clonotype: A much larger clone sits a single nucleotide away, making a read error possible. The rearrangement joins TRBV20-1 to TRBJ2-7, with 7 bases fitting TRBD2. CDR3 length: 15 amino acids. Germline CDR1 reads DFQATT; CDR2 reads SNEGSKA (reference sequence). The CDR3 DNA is TGCAGTACTAGTCTTTGGGCTAGCGGTTCCTACGAGCAGTACTTC. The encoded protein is CSTSLWASGSYEQYF.

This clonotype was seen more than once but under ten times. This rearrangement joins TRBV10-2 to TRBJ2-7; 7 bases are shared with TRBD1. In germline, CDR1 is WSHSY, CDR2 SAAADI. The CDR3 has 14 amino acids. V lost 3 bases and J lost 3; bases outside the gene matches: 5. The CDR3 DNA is TGCGCCAGCAGTGAATTGGGACAGTTCTACGAGCAGTACTTC. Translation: CASSELGQFYEQYF.